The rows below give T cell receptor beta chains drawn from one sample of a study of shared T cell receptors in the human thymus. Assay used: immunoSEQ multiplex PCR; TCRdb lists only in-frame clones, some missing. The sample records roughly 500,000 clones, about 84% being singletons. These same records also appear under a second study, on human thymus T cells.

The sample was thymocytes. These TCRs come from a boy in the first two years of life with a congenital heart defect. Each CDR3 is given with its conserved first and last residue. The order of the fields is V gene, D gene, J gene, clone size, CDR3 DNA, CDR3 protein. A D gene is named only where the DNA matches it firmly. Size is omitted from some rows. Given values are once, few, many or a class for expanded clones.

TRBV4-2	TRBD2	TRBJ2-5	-	TGTGCCAGCAGCCAAGATCGGCTAGCGGGGCGAGGGAGCCAAGAGACCCAGTACTTC	CASSQDRLAGRGSQETQYF
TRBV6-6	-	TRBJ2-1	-	TGTGCCAGCAGTTACTCACCGGAGGGGTGGAATGAGCAGTTCTTC	CASSYSPEGWNEQFF
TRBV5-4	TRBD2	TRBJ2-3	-	TGTGCCAGCAGCCTGACTAGCGGGAGGTTAGATACGCAGTATTTT	CASSLTSGRLDTQYF
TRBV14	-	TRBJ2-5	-	TGTGCCAGCAGCCAGAGGGACCAAGAGACCCAGTACTTC	CASSQRDQETQYF
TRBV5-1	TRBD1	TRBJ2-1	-	TGCGCCAGCAGCTTGGGGACAGGGGCTCAGGGGCAGTTCTTC	CASSLGTGAQGQFF
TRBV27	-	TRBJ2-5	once	TGTGCCAGCAGACAACAGGGTCAAGAGACCCAGTACTTC	CASRQQGQETQYF
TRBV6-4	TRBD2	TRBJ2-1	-	TGTGCCAGCAGTGATGAACTAGCGGAACACAATGAGCAGTTCTTC	CASSDELAEHNEQFF
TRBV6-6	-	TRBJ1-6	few	TGTGCCAGCAGGGGCAGGGGAGGGAATTCACCCCTCCACTTT	CASRGRGGNSPLHF
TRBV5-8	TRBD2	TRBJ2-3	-	TGTGCCAGCAGCAGTTTACCGGGACTAGCGGACCGCACAGATACGCAGTATTTT	CASSSLPGLADRTDTQYF
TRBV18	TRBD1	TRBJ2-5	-	TGTGCCAGCTCACCCCGGGACAGGGGAAAAGAGACCCAGTACTTC	CASSPRDRGKETQYF
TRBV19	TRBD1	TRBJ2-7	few	TGTGCCAGTAGTGGAACCGGGACAGGGATTCTCTATCAGTACTTC	CASSGTGTGILYQYF
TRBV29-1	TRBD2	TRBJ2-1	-	TGCAGCGTTGAAACTAGCGGGAGCAATGAGCAGTTCTTC	CSVETSGSNEQFF
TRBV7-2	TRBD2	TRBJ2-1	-	TGTGCCAGCAGCTTAGAAGCAGGGACTAGGAGGGACTCCAATGAGCAGTTCTTC	CASSLEAGTRRDSNEQFF
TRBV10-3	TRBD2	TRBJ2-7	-	TGTGCCATCAGTGAGGGGAGGGGATGCTACGAGCAGTACTTC	CAISEGRGCYEQYF
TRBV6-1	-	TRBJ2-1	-	TGTGCCAGCAGTGAAGATGGTAGGGGACACTTCTACAATGAGCAGTTCTTC	CASSEDGRGHFYNEQFF
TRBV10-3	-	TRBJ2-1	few	TGTGCCATCAGTGCACTAGCCGCCAATGAGCAGTTCTTC	CAISALAANEQFF
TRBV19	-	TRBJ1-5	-	TGTGCCAGTAGTAGCAGGGGAGATCAGCCCCAGCATTTT	CASSSRGDQPQHF
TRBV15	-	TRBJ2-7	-	TGTGCCACCAGCAGAGATTATGGGGCTGATGACGAGCAGTACTTC	CATSRDYGADDEQYF
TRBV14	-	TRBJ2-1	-	TGTGCCAGCAGCCCCAGTGCGGGAAGGATGAACAATGAGCAGTTCTTC	CASSPSAGRMNNEQFF
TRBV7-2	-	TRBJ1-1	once	TGTGCCAGCAGCCTAAGTAGACAGAGCACTGAAGCTTTCTTT	CASSLSRQSTEAFF
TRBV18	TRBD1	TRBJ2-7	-	TGTGCCAGCCGGACAGGGGGGCACGAGCAGTACTTC	CASRTGGHEQYF
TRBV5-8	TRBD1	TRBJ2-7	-	TGTGCCAGCAGCCCCGACAGGGACGAGCAGTACTTC	CASSPDRDEQYF
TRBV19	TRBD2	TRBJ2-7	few	TGTGCCAGTAGTATGGGGGGGGGAGCCGAGCAGTACTTC	CASSMGGGAEQYF
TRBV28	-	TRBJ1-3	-	TGTGCCAGCAGTTTCTCCAGGGTATGGTATGGAAACACCATATATTTT	CASSFSRVWYGNTIYF
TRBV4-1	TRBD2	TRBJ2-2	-	TGCGCCAGCCGGGCCGGGACTAGCGGCACCGGGGAGCTGTTTTTT	CASRAGTSGTGELFF
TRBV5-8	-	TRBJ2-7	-	TGTGCCAGCAGCCTTGGTAGCCGCGAGCAGTACTTC	CASSLGSREQYF
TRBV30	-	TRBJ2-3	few	TGTGCCTGGAGCCCTACTTTTGGTACTAGCACAGATACGCAGTATTTT	CAWSPTFGTSTDTQYF
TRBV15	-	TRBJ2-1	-	TGTGCCATCTGGGCTAGCGACAACAATGAGCAGTTCTTC	CAIWASDNNEQFF
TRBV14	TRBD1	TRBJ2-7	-	TGTGCCAGCAGCCATCAAAGACAGGGGGCTATTGGGTGTGAGCAGTACTTC	CASSHQRQGAIGCEQYF
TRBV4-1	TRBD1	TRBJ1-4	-	TGCGCCAGCAGCCAAAATCGCCGGGACAGGGGACGGGAAAAACTGTTTTTT	CASSQNRRDRGREKLFF
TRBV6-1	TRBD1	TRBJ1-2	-	TGTGCCAGCAGTGATCCCAATGACAGGGGGCACGGCTACACCTTC	CASSDPNDRGHGYTF
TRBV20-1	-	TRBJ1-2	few	TGCAGTGCTAGGGGGGGTGGCTACACCTTC	CSARGGGYTF
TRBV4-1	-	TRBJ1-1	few	TGCGCCAGCAGCCAAACCCCGTTACCGGGACACAAGAACACTGAAGCTTTCTTT	CASSQTPLPGHKNTEAFF
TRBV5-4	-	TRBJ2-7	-	TGTGCCAGCAGCTTTGGGACACACTCCTACGAGCAGTACTTC	CASSFGTHSYEQYF
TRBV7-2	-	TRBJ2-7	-	TGTGCCAGCAGCCCCAACACGGGACACAGCTCCTACGAGCAGTACTTC	CASSPNTGHSSYEQYF
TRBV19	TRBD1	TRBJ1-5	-	TGTGCCAGTAGTGCACGGGACAGGGTCAATCAGCCCCAGCATTTT	CASSARDRVNQPQHF
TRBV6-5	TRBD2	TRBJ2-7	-	TGTGCCAGCAGTTACCAGCGGGACGGCTCCTACGAGCAGTACTTC	CASSYQRDGSYEQYF
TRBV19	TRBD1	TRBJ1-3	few	TGTGCCAGTAGCACGACAGGGGGCTCTGGAAACACCATATATTTT	CASSTTGGSGNTIYF
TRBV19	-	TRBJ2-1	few	TGTGCCAGTAGTAACGAAGTGGTACAAAAGTACAATGAGCAGTTCTTC	CASSNEVVQKYNEQFF
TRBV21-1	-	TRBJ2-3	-	TGTGCCAGCAGCACCAAGGGGTCCACAGATACGCAGTATTTT	CASSTKGSTDTQYF
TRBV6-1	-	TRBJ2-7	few	TGTGCCAGCAGAACTCAGGGTGGCGAGCAGTACTTC	CASRTQGGEQYF
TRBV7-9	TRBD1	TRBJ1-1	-	TGTGCCAGCAGTTCAAGGACAGGGGGTGGCACTGAAGCTTTCTTT	CASSSRTGGGTEAFF
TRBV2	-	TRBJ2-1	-	TGTGCCAGCAGTCTCGACTCCCCCAAGTGCAATGAGCAGTTCTTC	CASSLDSPKCNEQFF
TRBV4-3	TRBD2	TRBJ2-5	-	TGCGCCAGCAGCCAAGAGACGAGCGGGGCAGAGACCCAGTACTTC	CASSQETSGAETQYF
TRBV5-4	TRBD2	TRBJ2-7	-	TGTGCCAGCAGCCCTGGGGCGGGAGGGGAGCAGTACTTC	CASSPGAGGEQYF
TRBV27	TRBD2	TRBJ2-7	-	TGTGCCAGCAGTTCTAGCGGGGCCCCCTACGAGCAGTACTTC	CASSSSGAPYEQYF
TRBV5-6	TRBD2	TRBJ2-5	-	TGTGCCAGCAGCTTGGGAGTGGGCGGGAGGGCCGGGGAGACCCAGTACTTC	CASSLGVGGRAGETQYF
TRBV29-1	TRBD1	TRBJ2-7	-	TGCAGCGGGAACCACAGGGGGGTCTACGAGCAGTACTTC	CSGNHRGVYEQYF
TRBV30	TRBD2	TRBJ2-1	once	TGTGCCTGGAGGCCTCTCGGGACTAGCGGGAGGAGGGACTCCTACAATGAGCAGTTCTTC	CAWRPLGTSGRRDSYNEQFF
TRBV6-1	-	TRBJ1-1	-	TGTGCCAGCCAGGTCAGCAGTGGGTACACTGAAGCTTTCTTT	CASQVSSGYTEAFF
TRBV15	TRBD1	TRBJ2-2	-	TGTGCCACCATCTCGGACAGGCAGAACACCGGGGAGCTGTTTTTT	CATISDRQNTGELFF
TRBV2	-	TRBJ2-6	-	TGTGCCACGCCGCTGGGGGCCCCGTCTGGGGCCAACGTCCTGACTTTC	CATPLGAPSGANVLTF
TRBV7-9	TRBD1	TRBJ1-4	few	TGTGCCAGCAGCTTCCGGACAGGGAATAATGAAAAACTGTTTTTT	CASSFRTGNNEKLFF
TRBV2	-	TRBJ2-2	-	TGTGCCAGCAGTGAACAGGGGGAGCTGTTTTTT	CASSEQGELFF
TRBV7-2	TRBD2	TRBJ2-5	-	TGTGCCAGCAGCTTAGGACTAGCGGTCCAAGAGACCCAGTACTTC	CASSLGLAVQETQYF
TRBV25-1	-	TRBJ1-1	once	TGTGCCAGCAGTGACAAACGAGGCAGGAACACTGAAGCTTTCTTT	CASSDKRGRNTEAFF
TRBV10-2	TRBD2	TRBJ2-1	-	TGCGCCAGCAGTGAGCCGGGGACTAGCGGGAGGGAGGATGAGCAGTTCTTC	CASSEPGTSGREDEQFF
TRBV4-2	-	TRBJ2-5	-	TGTGCCAGCAGCCAAGATGGTGTGAGGGGGCAAGAGACCCAGTACTTC	CASSQDGVRGQETQYF
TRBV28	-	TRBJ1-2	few	TGTGCCAGCAGTTTATGTCCCGGGTTCCCGGGGTTTTCGGGCTATGGCTACACCTTC	CASSLCPGFPGFSGYGYTF